Reported below is one TCR beta chain. Participant reports of clinical history set cohort assignment. The record originates from a study of blood T cell repertoires in COVID-19. V was clipped by 5 bases and J by 0 bases, with 19 bases between them. Germline assignment: CDR1 SGHVS and CDR2 FQNEAQ. CDR3 size: 17 residues. The data were produced by immunoSEQ multiplex PCR, yet TCRdb's version contains in-frame clones alone and is incomplete. In the table there are under 300,000 clones, 87% of which are singletons. The chain joins TRBV7-8 to TRBJ1-1; D possibly corresponds to TRBD1 (5 bases). The specimen sequenced was PBMCs or T cells enriched from blood (not recorded which). The source of this sequence is a woman between 25 and 40 years old with acute COVID-19. The CDR3 coding sequence is TGTGCCAGCAGCCAAATCTGGGGGGACGGGATGAACACTGAAGCTTTCTTT. This translates into CASSQIWGDGMNTEAFF. Drawing the rest from reference TRBV7-8 and TRBJ1-1, the complete variable domain is GAGVSQSPRYKVAKRGQDVALRCDPISGHVSLFWYQQALGQGPEFLTYFQNEAQLDKSGLPSDRFFAERPEGSVSTLKIQRTQQEDSAVYLCASSQIWGDGMNTEAFFGQGTRLTVV.